The 28 T cell receptor beta chains below all came from one sample that was sequenced in a study of T-cell memory formation after mild COVID-19. MiXCR, applied by TCRdb to the 5' RACE reads, yields one record per CDR3 protein. The data contain over 130,000 distinct CDR3 sequences, 14% to 15% of them singletons. Source material: PBMCs or a T cell subset sorted from them (not recorded which). Every receptor here comes from an adult woman who had mild COVID-19 (a few samples of this study predate the infection). Cell type and time point are not known.

The V and J genes are TRBV19 and TRBJ2-7; D unresolved. This CDR3 is built from 11 residues. V gave up 7 bases and J gave up 4 bases, with 8 bases separating them. Germline V gene lookup returns CDR1 LNHDA and CDR2 SQIVND (reference sequence). This CDR3 is CASTSTYEQYF. The CDR3 DNA reads as TGTGCCAGTACCTCAACATACGAGCAGTACTTC.

The gene calls are TRBV12-3 or TRBV12-4 and TRBJ2-5; D is uncertain. The CDR3 runs to 13 residues. Trimming took 5 bases from V and 0 from J, leaving 7 bases between them. In DNA, the CDR3 is TGTGCCAGCAGTGTAAGGTACCAAGAGACCCAGTACTTC. Encoded protein: CASSVRYQETQYF.

This clonotype was seen ten or more times. V gene TRBV24-1 combines with J gene TRBJ2-7; 7 bases map to TRBD1. From germline, CDR1 is KGHDR and CDR2 SFDVKD. The trim removed 9 bases at V and 5 bases at J, leaving 12 bases unmatched. This CDR3 comprises 14 residues. CDR3 loop: CATSAGTVQHEQYF. In nucleotides, the CDR3 is TGTGCCACCTCGGCCGGGACAGTACAGCACGAGCAGTACTTC.

This clonotype was seen a few times. The V call is TRBV6-5, the J call TRBJ1-2; weak D call: TRBD1 (5 bases). The V gene's germline CDR1 is MNHEY and CDR2 SVGAGI. The CDR3 loop spans 12 amino acids. V was shortened by 7 bases and J by 3 bases, with 9 bases between the two germline ends. The CDR3 region is CASMGPDYGYTF. CDR3 DNA: TGTGCCAGCATGGGGCCGGACTATGGCTACACCTTC.

The sample holds a few counts of this clonotype. The chain recombines TRBV24-1 with TRBJ2-1; D possibly matches TRBD1 or TRBD2 (7 bases each). Germline CDR1 and CDR2: KGHDR and SFDVKD. This CDR3 has 15 amino acids. The ends were cut back, 4 bases at V and 6 bases at J, with 15 bases in the middle. The CDR3 sequence is CATSDSSGTVNEQFF. The CDR3 DNA sequence: TGTGCCACCAGTGACTCAAGCGGGACAGTCAATGAGCAGTTCTTC.

CDR3 sequence: CASSLSGQGPGELFF. Here the CDR3 DNA reads TGTGCCAGCAGTTTATCGGGACAGGGTCCCGGGGAGCTGTTTTTT. V gene TRBV27 combines with J gene TRBJ2-2, with TRBD1 matching over 9 bases. The V and J ends lost 0 bases and 6 bases, in that order; junction bases with no gene match: 2. The CDR3 has 15 amino acids. Germline CDR1 MNHEY, CDR2 SMNVEV (reference sequence).

The rearrangement uses TRBV19 and TRBJ2-2; the match to TRBD1 covers 9 bases. V was clipped by 5 bases and J by 3 bases; unmatched bases: 10. Germline V CDR1 and CDR2: LNHDA, SQIVND (reference sequence). The CDR3 runs 17 residues. The CDR3 region is CASSQRGWTGDTGELFF. Written as DNA, the CDR3 is TGTGCCAGTAGTCAACGCGGATGGACAGGGGACACCGGGGAGCTGTTTTTT.

This sequence joins TRBV4-1 and TRBJ2-7; 8 positions agree with TRBD1. The CDR3 is 17 amino acids. With 2 bases clipped from V and 4 bases from J, the junction kept 13 bases outside the gene matches. Germline V gene lookup returns CDR1 MGHRA and CDR2 YSYEKL. Written as DNA, the CDR3 is TGCGCCAGCAGCCAACAAAAGACAGGGGTTGGTTGGTACGAGCAGTACTTC. Encoded protein: CASSQQKTGVGWYEQYF.

This chain connects TRBV5-1 to TRBJ1-2; 10 bases match TRBD1. With 4 bases clipped from V and 4 bases from J, the junction kept 10 bases outside the gene matches. Germline CDR1 reads SGHRS; CDR2 reads YFSETQ. The CDR3 covers 16 residues. The DNA for the CDR3 is TGCGCCAGCAGCCTAGACAGGGGGCGGGATATCTATGGCTACACCTTC. It specifies CASSLDRGRDIYGYTF.

In this sample, this clonotype turned up a few times. The genes are TRBV7-9 and TRBJ1-1, with a weak D call TRBD1 (5 bases). Trimming stripped 3 bases from V and 5 bases from J, with 7 bases between. Germline loops: CDR1 SEHNR, CDR2 FQNEAQ (reference sequence). The CDR3 extends over 12 amino acids. The CDR3 coding sequence is TGTGCCAGCAGCTTCAGGACAACTGAAGCTTTCTTT. Translating it yields CASSFRTTEAFF.

The chain uses TRBV2 and TRBJ1-3; possibly TRBD1 for D (6 bases). V lost 6 bases, J lost 1 base, and 13 bases lay in between. This CDR3 comprises 15 residues. The germline V gene encodes CDR1 SNHLY and CDR2 FYNNEI. The CDR3 nucleotides are TGTGCCAGCAGAGAGGGGACACTGTCTGGAAACACCATATATTTT. It encodes CASREGTLSGNTIYF.

V is TRBV5-8 and J is TRBJ1-1; D gene ambiguous. The germline V gene has CDR1 SGHTS and CDR2 YDEGEE. V lost 4 bases and J lost 1, with 11 bases in between. The length of the CDR3 is 14 residues. This CDR3 is CASSGTTTNTEAFF. CDR3 nucleotide sequence: TGTGCCAGCAGCGGAACAACTACGAACACTGAAGCTTTCTTT.

CDR3 coding DNA: TGTGCCTGGAGTATGTACTCTGGGGCCAACGTCCTGACTTTC. Its translation is CAWSMYSGANVLTF. The chain recombines TRBV30 with TRBJ2-6; D not resolved. Deletions cut 2 bases from V and 0 bases from J, with 5 bases between. This CDR3 spans 14 amino acids. The germline V gene has CDR1 GTSNPN and CDR2 SVGIG (reference sequence). The full variable domain, completed using reference TRBV30 and TRBJ2-6, is SQTIHQWPATLVQPVGSPLSLECTVEGTSNPNLYWYRQAAGRGLQLLFYSVGIGQISSEVPQNLSASRPQDRQFILSSKKLLLSDSGFYLCAWSMYSGANVLTFGAGSRLTVL.

This clonotype has a handful of counts. This chain joins TRBV13 and TRBJ2-4; 8 nucleotides align to TRBD1. Germline V gene data show CDR1 as PRHDT and CDR2 as FYEKMQ (reference sequence). The CDR3 runs 19 residues. The trim removed 5 bases at V and 2 bases at J, leaving 17 bases unmatched. In DNA, the CDR3 is TGTGCCAGCAGCCAACGGGACAGGAGATCTCCTACTCCCAAAAACATTCAGTACTTC. This codes for CASSQRDRRSPTPKNIQYF.

This clonotype appeared a few times. The V and J genes are TRBV20-1 and TRBJ2-7; the D gene could be TRBD1 or TRBD2 (5 bases each). The germline gives CDR1 DFQATT, CDR2 SNEGSKA (reference sequence). The CDR3 runs 15 residues. Trimming stripped 3 bases from V and 2 bases from J, with 17 bases between. The CDR3 DNA reads TGCAGTGCTAGTCCTAGGGGTCAGAGGGCCTACGAGCAGTACTTC. Residues: CSASPRGQRAYEQYF.

This clonotype was found a few times. CDR3 amino acids: CASSQALAIGEQYF. In DNA, the CDR3 is TGCGCCAGCAGCCAAGCACTAGCGATCGGCGAGCAGTACTTC. V gene TRBV4-1 combines with J gene TRBJ2-7; TRBD2 matches at 7 bases. J was trimmed by 6 bases and V by 1 base; bases with no gene match: 6. CDR1 is MGHRA, CDR2 YSYEKL, per germline. The CDR3 loop spans 14 amino acids.

V usage is TRBV5-1 and J usage is TRBJ2-5, with a weak D call TRBD2 (5 bases). In germline, CDR1 is SGHRS, CDR2 YFSETQ. This CDR3 has 16 amino acids. The ends were cut back, 0 bases at V and 7 bases at J, with 19 bases in the middle. DNA for the CDR3: TGCGCCAGCAGCTTGGCCCAAGGAGGCGCCGGGGTGACCCAGTACTTC. Its translation is CASSLAQGGAGVTQYF. The variable domain in full, with the rest retrieved from reference TRBV5-1 and TRBJ2-5, is KAGVTQTPRYLIKTRGQQVTLSCSPISGHRSVSWYQQTPGQGLQFLFEYFSETQRNKGNFPGRFSGRQFSNSRSEMNVSTLELGDSALYLCASSLAQGGAGVTQYFGPGTRLLVL.

This clonotype was counted many times. This rearrangement joins TRBV7-9 to TRBJ1-1; no firm D call. V was clipped by 4 bases and J by 5 bases, with 8 bases between them. Germline-derived CDR1 and CDR2 are SEHNR and FQNEAQ (reference sequence). CDR3 length equals 12 residues. CDR3 DNA: TGTGCCAGCAGCTCCCAAGTAACTGAAGCTTTCTTT. Residues: CASSSQVTEAFF.

In this sample, this clonotype turned up a few times. The chain carries TRBV3-1 and TRBJ1-2; D not certain. Germline-derived CDR1 and CDR2 are LGHDT and YNNKEL (reference sequence). The CDR3 spans 13 residues. The germline V and J ends were trimmed by 0 bases and 8 bases, with 10 bases remaining between them. CDR3 amino acids: CASSQDRTEGYTF. Written as DNA, the CDR3 is TGTGCCAGCAGCCAAGATCGGACGGAAGGCTACACCTTC.

The chain links TRBV4-2 to TRBJ2-1, with TRBD2 matching 11 bases. The CDR3 length is 19 residues. Germline V gene data show CDR1 as LGHNA and CDR2 as YNFKEQ. Trimming removed 0 bases from V and 7 bases from J; junction bases left unmatched: 14. Here the CDR3 reads CASSQELGSLAGVSNEQFF. The CDR3 DNA reads as TGTGCCAGCAGCCAAGAACTGGGGTCACTAGCGGGAGTCTCGAATGAGCAGTTCTTC.

This clonotype has just a few counts. The chain combines TRBV6-5 with TRBJ2-7; maybe TRBD2 (6 bases). Deletions cut 8 bases from V and 6 bases from J, with 14 bases between. The length of the CDR3 is 12 residues. CDR1 and CDR2 from the germline V gene are MNHEY and SVGAGI. Here the CDR3 reads CASGLQLVEQYF. The DNA of the CDR3 is TGTGCCAGCGGACTACAGCTCGTCGAGCAGTACTTC.

The V and J genes are TRBV12-3 or TRBV12-4 and TRBJ2-3; possibly TRBD2 for D (6 bases). The CDR3 consists of 13 residues. The germline V and J ends were trimmed by 6 bases and 2 bases, with 9 bases remaining between them. The CDR3 nucleotides read TGTGCCAGCAGGGGGGACTTCACAGATACGCAGTATTTT. Residues: CASRGDFTDTQYF.

This chain uses TRBV5-1 with TRBJ1-1, with TRBD1 matching over 7 bases. CDR3 length: 17 residues. Per the germline V gene, CDR1 is SGHRS and CDR2 is YFSETQ. The trim removed 2 bases at V and 1 base at J, leaving 11 bases unmatched. In DNA form, the CDR3 reads TGCGCCAGCAGCTTTTTTGGGGAAAGGACAGGGAACACTGAAGCTTTCTTT. Protein: CASSFFGERTGNTEAFF.

This clonotype was counted only a few times. Here the CDR3 reads CASSLWATNTEAFF. The CDR3 nucleotides are TGCGCCAGCAGCTTGTGGGCAACGAACACTGAAGCTTTCTTT. The gene calls are TRBV5-1 and TRBJ1-1; no clear D gene. Deletions cut 1 base from V and 1 base from J, with 8 bases between. Per germline, CDR1 SGHRS and CDR2 YFSETQ. The CDR3 is 14 amino acids.

V is TRBV6-5 and J is TRBJ1-1; D gene uncertain. The CDR3 extends over 13 amino acids. Trimming took 5 bases from V and 1 from J, leaving 8 bases between them. From germline, CDR1 is MNHEY and CDR2 SVGAGI. The CDR3 sequence: CASSTQSNTEAFF. CDR3 bases: TGTGCCAGCAGTACCCAGTCGAACACTGAAGCTTTCTTT.

This sequence joins TRBV12-3 or TRBV12-4 and TRBJ1-5; TRBD1 is a possible D gene (6 bases). Between the trimmed V and J ends, which lost 4 bases and 1 base, there was a span of 11 bases. The CDR3 loop spans 15 amino acids. The CDR3 spells CASSSQGISNQPQHF. DNA of the CDR3: TGTGCCAGCAGTTCTCAGGGGATCAGCAATCAGCCCCAGCATTTT.

The genes are TRBV27 and TRBJ1-1; 7 bases match TRBD1. V trimming: 0 bases; J trimming: 3 bases; junction bases outside the gene matches: 10. Per the germline V gene, CDR1 is MNHEY and CDR2 is SMNVEV (reference sequence). The CDR3 runs to 17 residues. The CDR3 is CASSLSLGHRGDTEAFF. CDR3 nucleotides: TGTGCCAGCAGTTTATCCTTAGGACACAGGGGAGACACTGAAGCTTTCTTT.

This clonotype was seen only a few times. V and J are TRBV11-2 and TRBJ2-5; D is unresolved. CDR3 length: 16 residues. V lost 0 bases, J lost 1 base, and 12 bases lay in between. Germline V lookup: CDR1 SGHAT, CDR2 FQNNGV. Written as DNA, the CDR3 is TGTGCCAGCAGCTTAGAATATGCGGTGGGCCAAGAGACCCAGTACTTC. Its protein product is CASSLEYAVGQETQYF.